Shown below are 20 T cell receptor beta chains from a single sample sequenced in a study of blood T cells in healthy people across ages. Combining a sample-barcoded 5' primer with a J-beta primer mix, a second PCR ran for roughly 7 to 12 cycles. One entry per CDR3 protein, called by TCRdb with MiXCR from the 5' RACE reads. The sample contains roughly 800,000 distinct CDR3 sequences, more than 25% of which appear only once. This sample also appeared in a second study, on T cells of mothers and their children.

Input material: blood. The receptors shown here come from a boy aged 5-17 years in good health.

This chain uses TRBV27 with TRBJ1-1; D is unresolved. Germline CDR1 is MNHEY and CDR2 is SMNVEV (reference sequence). V lost 8 bases and J lost 8, with 18 bases in between. This CDR3 region has 13 residues. CDR3 bases: TGTGCCAGCCGGAGGTTCTACCCGGGGGAAGCTTTCTTT. It encodes CASRRFYPGEAFF.

V usage is TRBV7-8 and J usage is TRBJ2-1, with D maybe TRBD2 (5 bases). The germline V and J ends were trimmed by 0 bases and 0 bases, with 6 bases remaining between them. The CDR3 is 15 amino acids. In germline, CDR1 is SGHVS, CDR2 FQNEAQ. CDR3 nucleotide sequence: TGTGCCAGCAGCTTAGCTAGCGTCTCCTACAATGAGCAGTTCTTC. Amino acids: CASSLASVSYNEQFF.

This chain links TRBV11-2 with TRBJ2-1, with TRBD1 as a possible D gene (7 bases). The ends were cut back, 10 bases at V and 4 bases at J, with 26 bases in the middle. Germline V lookup: CDR1 SGHAT, CDR2 FQNNGV. The length of the CDR3 is 17 residues. This chain's CDR3 is CANSGGPGGRGYNEQFF. In nucleotides, the CDR3 is TGTGCCAACAGTGGGGGGCCAGGGGGTAGGGGATACAATGAGCAGTTCTTC.

The sample holds a few counts of this clonotype. This rearrangement joins TRBV7-9 to TRBJ2-2; no firm D call. The CDR3 is 14 residues long. The V and J ends lost 4 bases and 4 bases respectively, with 10 bases between them. Looked up from germline, CDR1 is SEHNR and CDR2 is FQNEAQ (reference sequence). CDR3 loop: CASSYLGPTGELFF. The CDR3 region has the DNA TGTGCCAGCAGCTACCTCGGGCCCACCGGGGAGCTGTTTTTT.

This clonotype was seen only a few times. The chain combines TRBV6-1 with TRBJ2-1, with D perhaps TRBD1 (6 bases). The CDR3 is made up of 14 amino acids. Between the trimmed V and J ends, which lost 6 bases and 2 bases, there was a span of 11 bases. Germline V gene data show CDR1 as MNHNS and CDR2 as SASEGT. CDR3 DNA: TGTGCCAGCAGCGATCAGGGGCCCTACAATGAGCAGTTCTTC. Residues: CASSDQGPYNEQFF.

This clonotype was counted a few times. V gene TRBV28 combines with J gene TRBJ2-3; no clear D gene. CDR1 and CDR2 (germline): MDHEN, SYDVKM. The V end lost 6 bases, the J end lost 2 bases, and 6 bases lay between the germline ends. The CDR3 has 12 residues. DNA of the CDR3: TGTGCCAGCAGGACCTTCACAGATACGCAGTATTTT. This gives the protein CASRTFTDTQYF.

This clonotype was counted a few times. V is TRBV5-5 and J is TRBJ1-3; 9 positions agree with TRBD1. The CDR3 is made up of 17 amino acids. V gave up 4 bases and J gave up 8 bases; unmatched junction bases: 16. Germline CDR1 and CDR2: SGHKS and YYEKEE (reference sequence). CDR3 DNA: TGTGCCAGCAGCCCTTCTCGGACAGGGGTCAGGGGATACACCATATATTTT. It encodes CASSPSRTGVRGYTIYF.

The chain combines TRBV7-2 with TRBJ2-5; the match to TRBD2 covers 8 bases. The length of the CDR3 is 14 residues. The trim removed 4 bases at V and 5 bases at J, leaving 6 bases unmatched. Germline V gene lookup returns CDR1 SGHTA and CDR2 FQGNSA. DNA of the CDR3: TGTGCCAGCAGCTCGGGACTAGAGAAGGAGACCCAGTACTTC. Translation gives CASSSGLEKETQYF.

The chain has TRBV9 and TRBJ2-5; perhaps TRBD2 as D (6 bases). CDR1 is SGDLS, CDR2 YYNGEE, per germline. The length of the CDR3 is 14 residues. V lost 0 bases, J lost 5 bases, and 11 bases lay in between. CDR3 DNA sequence: TGTGCCAGCAGCGTAGGGAGGGGAGTGGAGACCCAGTACTTC. Protein product: CASSVGRGVETQYF.

This chain links TRBV5-1 with TRBJ2-5; D is unresolved. The CDR3 has 13 amino acids. V gave up 0 bases and J gave up 4 bases, with 7 bases separating them. Germline CDR1 reads SGHRS; CDR2 reads YFSETQ. The CDR3: CASSLGIAETQYF. CDR3 nucleotides: TGCGCCAGCAGCTTGGGGATAGCAGAGACCCAGTACTTC.

V gene TRBV11-2 combines with J gene TRBJ2-3; D unresolved. With 7 bases removed from V and 1 base from J, the gap between germline ends came to 9 bases. The germline V gene has CDR1 SGHAT and CDR2 FQNNGV. The length of the CDR3 is 13 residues. In DNA form, the CDR3 reads TGTGCCAGCACGAACTTGGGCACAGATACGCAGTATTTT. Translating gives CASTNLGTDTQYF.

This chain uses TRBV7-8 with TRBJ2-5, with D maybe TRBD2 (5 bases). Germline V gene data show CDR1 as SGHVS and CDR2 as FQNEAQ. The V and J ends lost 7 bases and 2 bases respectively, with 17 bases between them. CDR3 length equals 15 residues. CDR3 bases: TGTGCCAGCAAAAGGGCGGGCTCTGGGCAAGAGACCCAGTACTTC. Translated, it gives CASKRAGSGQETQYF.

This clonotype has more than one count but fewer than ten. The chain carries TRBV5-6 and TRBJ2-7, with D possibly TRBD1 on 5 matching bases. V was trimmed by 5 bases and J by 3 bases, leaving 15 bases between them. The CDR3 extends over 14 amino acids. Looked up from germline, CDR1 is SGHDT and CDR2 is YYEEEE. The CDR3 coding sequence is TGTGCCAGCAGGGGTTTTGACAGCCTCTACGAGCAGTACTTC. Translating it yields CASRGFDSLYEQYF. Full variable domain (outside the CDR3, taken from reference TRBV5-6 and TRBJ2-7): DAGVTQSPTHLIKTRGQQVTLRCSPKSGHDTVSWYQQALGQGPQFIFQYYEEEERQRGNFPDRFSGHQFPNYSSELNVNALLLGDSALYLCASRGFDSLYEQYFGPGTRLTVT.

The chain uses TRBV27 and TRBJ2-1; 9 nucleotides align to TRBD2. The V segment lost 0 bases and the J segment 0 bases; nucleotides outside the gene matches: 0. Germline values: CDR1 MNHEY, CDR2 SMNVEV (reference sequence). This CDR3 is built from 16 residues. CDR3 residues: CASSLSAGGSYNEQFF. CDR3 coding DNA: TGTGCCAGCAGTTTATCAGCGGGGGGCTCCTACAATGAGCAGTTCTTC.

A few counts support this clonotype. J is TRBJ1-1 and V is TRBV10-3, with unresolved D. CDR1 and CDR2 (germline): ENHRY, SYGVKD. V lost 2 bases, J lost 5 bases, and 12 bases lay in between. CDR3 size: 14 residues. CDR3 protein: CAISEQRRGTEAFF. The DNA for the CDR3 is TGTGCCATCAGTGAGCAGAGACGGGGAACTGAAGCTTTCTTT.

The CDR3 coding sequence is TGTGCCAGCAGCTCCAGGACAGGTAGGGTCGAGCAGTACTTC. Protein sequence: CASSSRTGRVEQYF. The chain joins TRBV5-5 to TRBJ2-7, with 7 bases identical to TRBD1. Per the germline V gene, CDR1 is SGHKS and CDR2 is YYEKEE (reference sequence). The length of the CDR3 is 14 residues. V shed 3 bases, J shed 6 bases, and the junction held 9 bases outside the gene matches.

This clonotype was picked up a small number of times. V and J are TRBV5-1 and TRBJ2-1; D might be TRBD1 or TRBD2, each matching 5 bases. The CDR3 consists of 15 residues. Germline V gene sequence: CDR1 SGHRS, CDR2 YFSETQ. V was cut by 3 bases and J by 2 bases, with 12 bases left in between. For the CDR3, the DNA is TGCGCCAGCAGCTCCACGGGGCACCCCTACAATGAGCAGTTCTTC. It specifies CASSSTGHPYNEQFF.

This clonotype was counted only a few times. The chain carries TRBV3-1 and TRBJ2-1; D gene unclear. V was cut by 0 bases and J by 8 bases, with 17 bases left in between. CDR3 length: 16 residues. Germline V gene data show CDR1 as LGHDT and CDR2 as YNNKEL (reference sequence). The CDR3 loop reads CASSQEISSHFYEQFF. The CDR3 bases are TGTGCCAGCAGCCAAGAAATTTCCTCTCATTTCTATGAGCAGTTCTTC.

This clonotype has more than one count but fewer than ten. The chain has TRBV6-1 and TRBJ1-1, with D unclear. Per the germline V gene, CDR1 is MNHNS and CDR2 is SASEGT. This CDR3 has 16 residues. V was clipped by 5 bases and J by 1 base, with 17 bases between them. CDR3 coding DNA: TGTGCCAGCAGTCGTTCCACAGAGTCGGGGAACACTGAAGCTTTCTTT. This encodes CASSRSTESGNTEAFF.

This chain connects TRBV12-5 to TRBJ2-3; D gene unclear. The CDR3 has 13 amino acids. The germline V and J ends were trimmed by 3 bases and 5 bases, with 9 bases remaining between them. Germline V gives CDR1 LGHNT, CDR2 FRNRAP. CDR3 in amino acids: CASGFEELDTQYF. CDR3 nucleotides: TGTGCTAGTGGTTTCGAGGAATTAGATACGCAGTATTTT.